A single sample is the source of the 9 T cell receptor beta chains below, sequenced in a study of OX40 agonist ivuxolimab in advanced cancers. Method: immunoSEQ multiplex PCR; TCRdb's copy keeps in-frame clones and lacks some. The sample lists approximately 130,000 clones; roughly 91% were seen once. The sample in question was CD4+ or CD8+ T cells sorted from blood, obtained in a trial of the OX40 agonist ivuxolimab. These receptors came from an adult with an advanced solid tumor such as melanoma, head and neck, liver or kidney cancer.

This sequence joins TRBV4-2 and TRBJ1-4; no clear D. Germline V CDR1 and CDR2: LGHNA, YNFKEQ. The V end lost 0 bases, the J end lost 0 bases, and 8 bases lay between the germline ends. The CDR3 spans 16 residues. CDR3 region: CASSQDPAATNEKLFF. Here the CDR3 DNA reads TGTGCCAGCAGCCAAGACCCAGCAGCAACTAATGAAAAACTGTTTTTT.

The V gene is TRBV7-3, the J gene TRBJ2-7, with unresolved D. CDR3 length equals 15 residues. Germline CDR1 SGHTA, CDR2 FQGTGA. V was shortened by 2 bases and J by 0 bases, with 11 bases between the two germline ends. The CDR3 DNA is TGTGCCAGCAGCTTAGGCGCGGCACCCTCCTACGAGCAGTACTTC. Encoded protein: CASSLGAAPSYEQYF.

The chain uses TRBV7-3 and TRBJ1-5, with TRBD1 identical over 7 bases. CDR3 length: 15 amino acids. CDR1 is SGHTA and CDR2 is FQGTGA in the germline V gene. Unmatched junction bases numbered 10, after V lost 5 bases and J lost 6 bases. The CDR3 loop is CASSQSGQSGQPQHF. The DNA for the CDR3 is TGTGCCAGCAGCCAATCGGGACAGTCTGGTCAGCCCCAGCATTTT.

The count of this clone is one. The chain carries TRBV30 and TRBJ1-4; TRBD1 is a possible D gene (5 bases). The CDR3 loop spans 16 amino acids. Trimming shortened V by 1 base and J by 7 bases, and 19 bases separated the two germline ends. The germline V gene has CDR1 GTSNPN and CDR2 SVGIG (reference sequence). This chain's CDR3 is CAWSAHSQGLGEKLFF. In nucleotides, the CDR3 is TGTGCCTGGAGTGCCCACTCCCAGGGTCTGGGTGAAAAACTGTTTTTT.

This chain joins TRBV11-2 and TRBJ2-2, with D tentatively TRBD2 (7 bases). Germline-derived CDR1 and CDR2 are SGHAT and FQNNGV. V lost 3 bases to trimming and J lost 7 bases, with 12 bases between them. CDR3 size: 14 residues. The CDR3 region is CASSFGGRHGELFF. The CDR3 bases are TGTGCCAGCAGCTTCGGGGGGCGCCACGGGGAGCTGTTTTTT.

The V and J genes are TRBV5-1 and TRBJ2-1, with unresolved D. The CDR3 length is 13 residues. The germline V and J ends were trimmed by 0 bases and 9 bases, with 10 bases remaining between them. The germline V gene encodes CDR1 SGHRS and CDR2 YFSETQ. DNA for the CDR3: TGCGCCAGCAGCTTGGCCCAGGCCAGTGAGCAGTTCTTC. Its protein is CASSLAQASEQFF.

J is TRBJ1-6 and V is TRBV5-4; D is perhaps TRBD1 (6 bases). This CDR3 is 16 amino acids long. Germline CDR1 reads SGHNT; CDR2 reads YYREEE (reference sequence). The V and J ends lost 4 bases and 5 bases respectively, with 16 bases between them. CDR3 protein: CASSPPGTNHNSPLHF. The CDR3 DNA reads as TGTGCCAGCAGCCCCCCCGGGACAAATCATAATTCACCCCTCCACTTT.

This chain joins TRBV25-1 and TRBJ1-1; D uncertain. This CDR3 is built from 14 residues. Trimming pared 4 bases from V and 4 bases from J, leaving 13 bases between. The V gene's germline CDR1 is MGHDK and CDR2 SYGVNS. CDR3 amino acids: CASSGRGLITEAFF. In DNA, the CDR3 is TGTGCCAGCAGTGGACGGGGTTTGATCACTGAAGCTTTCTTT.

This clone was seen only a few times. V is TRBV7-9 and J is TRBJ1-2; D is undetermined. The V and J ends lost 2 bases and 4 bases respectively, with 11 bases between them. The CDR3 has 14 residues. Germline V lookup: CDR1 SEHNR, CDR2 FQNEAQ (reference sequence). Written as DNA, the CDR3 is TGTGCCAGCAGCTTAACGACACTAAGCTATGGCTACACCTTC. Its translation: CASSLTTLSYGYTF.